The 14 T cell receptor beta chains below were found in one sample sequenced in a study of blood T cell repertoires in COVID-19. Assay: immunoSEQ multiplex PCR; the TCRdb copy retains only in-frame clones and omits some. The table records roughly 150,000 clones, 75% to 90% of them present only once. The sample consisted of PBMCs or T cells enriched from blood (not recorded which). These receptors were taken from a man aged 45-65 years in a cohort exposed to, infected with or recovered from COVID-19 (not recorded which).

The chain is built from TRBV6-1 and TRBJ1-5, with D possibly TRBD1 on 5 matching bases. The length of the CDR3 is 16 residues. Germline V gene data show CDR1 as MNHNS and CDR2 as SASEGT. Trimming pared 1 base from V and 9 bases from J, leaving 19 bases between. The CDR3 coding sequence is TGTGCCAGCAGTGAAGGGCGACAGCTCAGCTGGAGGCCCCAGCATTTT. Its translation: CASSEGRQLSWRPQHF.

V and J are TRBV28 and TRBJ2-7, with D tentatively TRBD2 (5 bases). Germline V lookup: CDR1 MDHEN, CDR2 SYDVKM. This CDR3 contains 15 residues. V lost 3 bases and J 2 bases, leaving 14 bases between the germline ends. The CDR3: CASSFLAGNTYEQYF. The DNA of the CDR3 is TGTGCCAGCAGTTTCCTGGCGGGCAACACCTACGAGCAGTACTTC.

This clone was recorded once. The chain links TRBV5-1 to TRBJ1-5; D not resolved. The CDR3 runs 15 residues. Germline values: CDR1 SGHRS, CDR2 YFSETQ. V was clipped by 0 bases and J by 0 bases, with 7 bases between them. The chain's CDR3 is CASSLDSYSNQPQHF. Here the CDR3 DNA reads TGCGCCAGCAGCTTGGATTCCTATAGCAATCAGCCCCAGCATTTT.

The gene calls are TRBV6-1 and TRBJ1-4; no definite D call. Germline V gene sequence: CDR1 MNHNS, CDR2 SASEGT. CDR3 size: 14 residues. V was shortened by 2 bases and J by 7 bases, with 11 bases between the two germline ends. The CDR3 sequence is CASSEMTSSEKLFF. CDR3 bases: TGTGCCAGCAGTGAAATGACTTCATCTGAAAAACTGTTTTTT.

This clone appeared a single time. This rearrangement joins TRBV30 to TRBJ1-3; 9 bases fit TRBD1. The CDR3 sequence is 14 residues long. Germline trimming cut 6 bases from V and 2 bases from J; bases unmatched to any gene: 5. The germline V gene has CDR1 GTSNPN and CDR2 SVGIG (reference sequence). The CDR3 region is CACNGQGTGNTIYF. The CDR3 DNA reads TGTGCCTGTAATGGACAGGGGACTGGAAACACCATATATTTT.

The chain is built from TRBV5-1 and TRBJ1-1; 7 bases map to TRBD1. With V trimmed by 1 base and J by 6 bases, 12 bases remained unmatched. This CDR3 is built from 16 residues. Germline assignment: CDR1 SGHRS and CDR2 YFSETQ. In DNA form, the CDR3 reads TGCGCCAGCAGCTTGACCACGGGACAGATGCGTTCTGAAGCTTTCTTT. It is translated as CASSLTTGQMRSEAFF.

CDR3 residues: CASSQVGSSYTEQYF. In DNA form, the CDR3 reads TGTGCCAGCAGCCAAGTCGGGAGCAGCTACACCGAGCAGTACTTC. The chain links TRBV3-1 (or the pseudogene TRBV3-2) to TRBJ2-7, with D perhaps TRBD2 (6 bases). CDR3 length: 15 residues. The ends were cut back, 1 base at V and 6 bases at J, with 16 bases in the middle. Germline V gene data show CDR1 as LGHDT and CDR2 as YNNKEL (reference sequence).

The chain recombines TRBV30 with TRBJ1-5; TRBD1 aligns across 9 bases. The ends lost 2 bases at V and 2 bases at J; junction bases unmatched: 7. The CDR3 totals 16 residues. Germline V gives CDR1 GTSNPN, CDR2 SVGIG (reference sequence). The CDR3 sequence is CAWSTPRTGGNQPQHF. DNA for the CDR3: TGTGCCTGGAGTACTCCTCGGACAGGGGGCAATCAGCCCCAGCATTTT.

This chain joins TRBV4-3 and TRBJ2-3, with 8 bases lining up with TRBD2. From germline, CDR1 is LGHNA and CDR2 YSLEER. V lost 4 bases and J lost 5; bases outside the gene matches: 8. The CDR3 covers 15 residues. The CDR3 bases are TGCGCCAGCAGCCCGACCTGGCGGGGGGAAGATACGCAGTATTTT. It encodes CASSPTWRGEDTQYF.

The chain joins TRBV7-9 to TRBJ2-1; 12 bases fit TRBD2. V lost 4 bases to trimming and J lost 9 bases; unmatched junction nucleotides: 10. Looked up from germline, CDR1 is SEHNR and CDR2 is FQNEAQ (reference sequence). The CDR3 is made up of 16 amino acids. In nucleotides, the CDR3 is TGTGCCAGCAGCTCATTCGCGACTAGCGGGAGTGGTGAGCAGTTCTTC. As protein: CASSSFATSGSGEQFF.

J is TRBJ2-1 and V is TRBV7-9, with 10 bases that match TRBD2. Germline V gene data show CDR1 as SEHNR and CDR2 as FQNEAQ (reference sequence). J lost 10 bases, V lost 4 bases, and 16 bases had no gene match. This CDR3 comprises 17 residues. CDR3 amino acids: CASSSTSLAGASREQFF. The CDR3 DNA sequence: TGTGCCAGCAGCTCAACATCCCTAGCGGGAGCGTCCCGAGAGCAGTTCTTC.

V and J are TRBV2 and TRBJ2-7; weak D call: TRBD1 (5 bases). Germline lookup yields CDR1 SNHLY and CDR2 FYNNEI. The CDR3 length is 15 residues. Trimming left V 9 bases short and J 2 bases short, with 20 bases between. The CDR3 bases are TGTGCCAGGACATCCACAGGAAACCCGCCCTACGAGCAGTACTTC. Protein sequence: CARTSTGNPPYEQYF.

The rearrangement uses TRBV27 and TRBJ2-7; TRBD2 matches 12 bases. V dropped 8 bases and J dropped 6; count of bases not matched to a gene: 14. CDR1 is MNHEY, CDR2 SMNVEV, per germline (reference sequence). The CDR3 runs 16 residues. The CDR3 DNA reads TGTGCCAGCTTAAGACTAGCGGGAGAGAGGCTTGGCGAGCAGTACTTC. Its translation is CASLRLAGERLGEQYF.

This clone showed up just once. This rearrangement joins TRBV28 to TRBJ2-3, with 12 bases aligning to TRBD2. Trimming took 6 bases from V and 5 from J; bases not matched to a gene: 6. CDR3 length: 15 residues. Per the germline V gene, CDR1 is MDHEN and CDR2 is SYDVKM. The CDR3 protein is CASRMTSGRKDTQYF. The CDR3 region has the DNA TGTGCCAGCAGGATGACTAGCGGGAGAAAAGATACGCAGTATTTT.